The 20 T cell receptor beta chains below come from one sample, sequenced in a study of T-cell memory formation after mild COVID-19. Each CDR3 protein gets one entry after TCRdb re-called the 5' RACE reads with MiXCR. Of around 340,000 distinct CDR3 sequences listed, 13% are singletons. Material for sequencing was PBMCs or a T cell subset sorted from them (not recorded which). These receptor sequences come from a man younger than 35 who had mild COVID-19 (a few samples of this study predate the infection). Cell type and time point are not known.

This clonotype has a handful of counts. V usage is TRBV9 and J usage is TRBJ2-3; a weak D match, TRBD2 (6 bases). This CDR3 has 14 amino acids. Trimming pared 2 bases from V and 5 bases from J, leaving 12 bases between. Germline CDR1 and CDR2: SGDLS and YYNGEE. The CDR3: CASSVAGGGDTQYF. CDR3 DNA sequence: TGTGCCAGCAGCGTCGCCGGGGGAGGAGATACGCAGTATTTT.

This clonotype was observed many times. The J gene is TRBJ2-5, the V gene TRBV7-8; D gene unclear. CDR3 length: 13 residues. Germline CDR1 SGHVS, CDR2 FQNEAQ. Deletions cut 5 bases from V and 4 bases from J, with 11 bases between. The CDR3 is CASSPRTRETQYF. The CDR3 bases are TGTGCCAGCAGCCCCCGCACCCGAGAGACCCAGTACTTC.

A remark on this clonotype: The conserved phenylalanine or tryptophan is not found at the CDR3 terminus, so this likely reflects a read error. The genes are TRBV27 and TRBJ1-3; D is unclear. CDR3 size: 11 residues. Germline V lookup: CDR1 MNHEY, CDR2 SMNVEV (reference sequence). Trimming stripped 3 bases from V and 4 bases from J, with 1 base between. The CDR3 DNA follows: TGTGCCAGCAGTTTCGGAAACACCATATATTTG. Its translation is CASSFGNTIYL.

This clonotype came up many times. CDR3 sequence (DNA): TGTGCCAGCAGCCAAAGGACCTTGAGGAACGAGCAGTACTTC. Translating it yields CASSQRTLRNEQYF. This chain links TRBV3-1 with TRBJ2-7; D gene ambiguous. The CDR3 runs 14 residues. Germline loops: CDR1 LGHDT, CDR2 YNNKEL (reference sequence). V lost 2 bases, J lost 5 bases, and 13 bases lay in between.

This clonotype was counted between two and nine times. This chain joins TRBV12-3 or TRBV12-4 and TRBJ1-2; D gene uncertain. V lost 3 bases to trimming and J lost 3 bases, with 8 bases between them. The CDR3 is 13 amino acids. CDR3 amino acids: CASSFGEDYGYTF. In DNA, the CDR3 is TGTGCCAGCAGTTTCGGGGAAGACTATGGCTACACCTTC.

About this clonotype: One end of the junction does not line up with germline, which may come from a read error. V and J are TRBV3-1 and TRBJ1-5; 12 bases line up with TRBD1. This CDR3 has 15 residues. Looked up from germline, CDR1 is LGHDT and CDR2 is YNNKEL (reference sequence). The CDR3 DNA sequence: TGTGCCAGCAGTCAAGGGACAGGGGGCGATCAGCCCCAGCATTTT. Amino acid sequence: CASSQGTGGDQPQHF.

This clonotype has only a few counts. The chain employs TRBV5-1 and TRBJ1-5; possible D gene TRBD1, 5 bases. CDR3 size: 15 residues. Germline assignment: CDR1 SGHRS and CDR2 YFSETQ. Trimming took 4 bases from V and 11 from J, leaving 22 bases between them. This CDR3 is CASSPSGDPGGAQHF. In DNA, the CDR3 is TGCGCCAGCAGCCCGAGCGGGGACCCTGGTGGGGCCCAGCATTTT.

V gene TRBV5-6 combines with J gene TRBJ1-6; no firm D call. The V end lost 0 bases, the J end lost 10 bases, and 11 bases lay between the germline ends. Germline loops: CDR1 SGHDT, CDR2 YYEEEE. This CDR3 has 14 amino acids. The CDR3 nucleotides read TGTGCCAGCAGCTTGGTGGGCAGCCACTCACCCCTCCACTTT. Translation gives CASSLVGSHSPLHF.

The V call is TRBV30, the J call TRBJ2-7; the D gene is possibly TRBD2 (5 bases). Germline V gene data show CDR1 as GTSNPN and CDR2 as SVGIG (reference sequence). The V and J ends lost 2 bases and 0 bases respectively, with 11 bases between them. This CDR3 contains 14 residues. DNA for the CDR3: TGTGCCTGGAGTTTCAAGGGAGTCTCCTACGAGCAGTACTTC. As protein: CAWSFKGVSYEQYF.

V gene TRBV2 combines with J gene TRBJ2-7; D might be TRBD2 (6 bases). Trimming took off 6 bases at V and 0 bases at J, with 15 bases between the two ends. Germline values: CDR1 SNHLY, CDR2 FYNNEI. CDR3 length: 15 residues. CDR3 residues: CASRMEGSTSYEQYF. The CDR3 DNA reads as TGTGCCAGCAGGATGGAGGGTAGCACCTCCTACGAGCAGTACTTC.

This clonotype was counted a few times. The V and J genes are TRBV6-2 or TRBV6-3 and TRBJ2-7; maybe TRBD2 (7 bases). Trimming shortened V by 2 bases and J by 5 bases, and 13 bases separated the two germline ends. The CDR3 runs 14 residues. Germline lookup yields CDR1 MNHEY and CDR2 SVGEGT. The CDR3 DNA is TGTGCCAGCAGTTACAGGCGGGGGCGTAACGAGCAGTACGTC. Translated, it gives CASSYRRGRNEQYV.

This sequence joins TRBV20-1 and TRBJ2-3; 15 positions agree with TRBD2. CDR3 size: 18 residues. Germline V gives CDR1 DFQATT, CDR2 SNEGSKA (reference sequence). Losses at the gene ends were 6 bases for V and 2 bases for J; bases not matched to a gene: 12. The CDR3 spells CSALGTSGGPGDTDTQYF. The CDR3 DNA reads TGCAGTGCCCTGGGGACTAGCGGGGGGCCTGGGGACACAGATACGCAGTATTTT.

This clonotype was recorded once. V usage is TRBV12-3 or TRBV12-4 and J usage is TRBJ1-6; 7 bases align to TRBD1. The CDR3 covers 15 residues. J gave up 8 bases and V 4 bases, and 8 bases lay outside the gene matches. Written as DNA, the CDR3 is TGTGCCAGCAGTTGGGGGGTAGGGGGCTATTCACCCCTCCACTTT. As protein: CASSWGVGGYSPLHF.

This clonotype has a count of ten or more. The chain joins TRBV27 to TRBJ2-1; 9 bases are shared with TRBD1. With V trimmed by 3 bases and J by 5 bases, 8 bases remained unmatched. CDR1 is MNHEY, CDR2 SMNVEV, per germline (reference sequence). The CDR3 is made up of 16 amino acids. This CDR3 reads CASSFGWDRENNEQFF. The DNA of the CDR3 is TGTGCCAGCAGTTTTGGCTGGGACAGGGAGAACAATGAGCAGTTCTTC.

The rearrangement uses TRBV20-1 and TRBJ2-5, with 7 bases aligning to TRBD1. The CDR3 is made up of 13 amino acids. Germline CDR1 is DFQATT and CDR2 is SNEGSKA (reference sequence). The V and J ends lost 6 bases and 1 base, in that order; junction bases with no gene match: 5. In nucleotides, the CDR3 is TGCAGTGCCCTGGGACAGACCCAAGAGACCCAGTACTTC. The encoded protein is CSALGQTQETQYF.

This clonotype occurred a few times. V and J are TRBV11-3 and TRBJ2-2, with 8 bases identical to TRBD1. The CDR3 is 15 amino acids. The V and J ends lost 5 bases and 3 bases, in that order; junction bases with no gene match: 5. CDR1 and CDR2 from the germline V gene are SGHNT and YENEEA. The CDR3 DNA reads TGTGCCAGCAGCCTGACAGGGGTGTACACCGGGGAGCTGTTTTTT. Residues: CASSLTGVYTGELFF.

The rearrangement links TRBV5-1 to TRBJ2-1; TRBD2 might be the D (6 bases). V lost 5 bases to trimming and J lost 8 bases, with 20 bases between them. CDR1 SGHRS and CDR2 YFSETQ come from the germline V gene. The CDR3 contains 15 residues. The CDR3 sequence: CASRRTGTEGDEQFF. For the CDR3, the DNA is TGCGCCAGCAGGAGGACGGGGACGGAGGGAGATGAGCAGTTCTTC.

The table lists this clonotype with many counts. This chain connects TRBV5-1 to TRBJ2-5; D unclear. The V end lost 0 bases, the J end lost 4 bases, and 7 bases lay between the germline ends. CDR1 SGHRS and CDR2 YFSETQ come from the germline V gene. The CDR3 contains 13 residues. The CDR3, as DNA: TGCGCCAGCAGCTTGGTACCCGGAGAGACCCAGTACTTC. This gives the protein CASSLVPGETQYF.

The J gene is TRBJ2-7, the V gene TRBV6-6; the D gene could be TRBD1 or TRBD2 (7 bases each). The CDR3 covers 15 residues. The germline gives CDR1 MNHNY, CDR2 SVGAGI (reference sequence). Trimming removed 6 bases from V and 4 bases from J, with 19 bases in between. The CDR3, as DNA: TGTGCCAGCAGCCTCAGGGGGGGGCTGGGGTACGAGCAGTACTTC. It specifies CASSLRGGLGYEQYF.

J is TRBJ1-2 and V is TRBV27, with TRBD1 matching over 9 bases. The length of the CDR3 is 15 residues. Germline loops: CDR1 MNHEY, CDR2 SMNVEV (reference sequence). The trim removed 10 bases at V and 1 base at J, leaving 10 bases unmatched. The CDR3 here is CATWDRDLINYGYTF. CDR3 sequence (DNA): TGTGCCACCTGGGACAGGGACCTAATTAACTATGGCTACACCTTC.